This TCR beta chain derives from a study of cytomegalovirus exposure and HLA in healthy donors. The ends lost 3 bases at V and 6 bases at J; junction bases unmatched: 3. Germline CDR1 reads SGDLS; CDR2 reads YYNGEE. The CDR3 spans 13 residues. It was with 60 Vbeta and 13 Jbeta primers that the PCR ran. The repertoire was sequenced with immunoSEQ multiplex PCR; TCRdb's copy has only in-frame clones and lacks some. The profile shows roughly 180,000 clones, around 70% of them singletons. Study-wide results and limits: TCR beta V- and J-gene trimming was later associated with a missense DCLRE1C variant. Accurate predictions that matched the HLA-A and HLA-B alleles of most subjects were reportedly made from TCR beta sequences.

In the case of this clone: No antigen is known for it.

The sample taken for sequencing was PBMCs. The sequence derives from a male donor in good health and CMV-seronegative. The chain is built from TRBV9 and TRBJ2-7; TRBD1 matches at 10 bases. The CDR3 DNA reads as TGTGCCAGCAGCGCGGACAGGGGGTTCGAGCAGTACTTC. Protein: CASSADRGFEQYF.